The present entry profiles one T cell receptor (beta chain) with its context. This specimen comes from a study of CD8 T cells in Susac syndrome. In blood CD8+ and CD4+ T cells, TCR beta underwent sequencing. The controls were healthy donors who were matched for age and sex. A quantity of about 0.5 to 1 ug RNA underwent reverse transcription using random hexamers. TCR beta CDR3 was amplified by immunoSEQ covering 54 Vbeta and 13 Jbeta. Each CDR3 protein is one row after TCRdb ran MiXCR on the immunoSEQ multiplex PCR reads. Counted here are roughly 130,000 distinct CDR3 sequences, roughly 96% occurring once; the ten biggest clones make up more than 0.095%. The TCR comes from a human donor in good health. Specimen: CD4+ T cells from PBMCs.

CDR3 in amino acids: CASSFDRVGTQYF. In nucleotides, the CDR3 is TGTGCCAGCAGTTTCGACAGGGTTGGGACCCAGTACTTC. The gene calls are TRBV27 and TRBJ2-5, with 7 nucleotides matching TRBD1. Germline trimming cut 3 bases from V and 7 bases from J; bases unmatched to any gene: 5. The CDR3 contains 13 residues. Germline CDR1 is MNHEY and CDR2 is SMNVEV (reference sequence).